The 2 T cell receptor beta chains reported below all come from one sample, sequenced in a study of blood T cell repertoires in COVID-19. Clones were read by immunoSEQ multiplex PCR, and TCRdb kept only the in-frame ones, dropping some. The data show roughly 200,000 clones, with approximately 83% seen just once and approximately 11% held by the top ten. The sample comprised peripheral blood. The receptors come from a human donor with active or convalescent COVID-19. The donor label of this sample is uncertain.

V and J are TRBV5-1 and TRBJ2-1; D is possibly TRBD1 (6 bases). The CDR3 totals 17 residues. Germline CDR1 SGHRS, CDR2 YFSETQ. V shed 3 bases and J shed 6 bases, with 22 bases lying between them. The CDR3 nucleotides are TGCGCCAGCAGCTCTGGGGGCCAAATCGTTGTCTCCAATGAGCAGTTCTTC. This translates into CASSSGGQIVVSNEQFF.

The chain is built from TRBV7-9 and TRBJ2-3, with D possibly being TRBD2 (6 bases). V was shortened by 3 bases and J by 2 bases, with 18 bases between the two germline ends. The V gene's germline CDR1 is SEHNR and CDR2 FQNEAQ (reference sequence). The CDR3 contains 17 residues. CDR3 loop: CASSLSRRTGDTDTQYF. The CDR3 nucleotides are TGTGCCAGCAGCTTGTCGAGACGGACGGGGGACACAGATACGCAGTATTTT.